The 21 T cell receptor beta chains listed next were all sequenced from one sample in a study of regulatory T cells in long-lasting Graves disease. Noted time point: newly diagnosed GD, antithyroid drugs for less than 3 months. TCR sequences were obtained from RNA taken from PBMCs. CDR3-region Arm-PCR and iRepertoire HTBI primers produced the TCR beta libraries. TCRdb re-derived calls from the multiplex PCR reads in MiXCR, one entry per CDR3 protein. The repertoire holds about 400,000 distinct CDR3 sequences, with 15% to 17% as singletons. This specimen consisted of peripheral blood mononuclear cells (PBMCs), obtained at new diagnosis, from a patient treated with antithyroid drugs. Every receptor here comes from a female donor with Graves disease.

A remark on this clonotype: This sequence may be a read error, since a much larger clone differs from it by one base. The chain has TRBV7-2 and TRBJ2-2; 8 nucleotides line up with TRBD1. From germline, CDR1 is SGHTA and CDR2 FQGNSA. The V and J ends lost 1 base and 3 bases, in that order; junction bases with no gene match: 1. The CDR3 has 15 amino acids. CDR3 bases: TGTGCCAGCAGCTTAGGGACAGGGTACACCGGGGAGCTGTTTTTT. This encodes CASSLGTGYTGELFF.

The chain has TRBV7-3 and TRBJ2-6, with D possibly being TRBD2 (7 bases). The CDR3 consists of 16 residues. V shed 5 bases and J shed 4 bases, with 15 bases lying between them. The germline gives CDR1 SGHTA, CDR2 FQGTGA. CDR3 DNA: TGTGCCAGCAGCCGAGGGGGAGGGGTGGGGGCCAACGTCCTGACTTTC. This gives the protein CASSRGGGVGANVLTF.

This clonotype was counted many times. V and J are TRBV11-2 and TRBJ2-1; TRBD1 matches at 9 bases. CDR3 length equals 15 residues. The V and J ends lost 2 bases and 7 bases, in that order; junction bases with no gene match: 6. CDR1 SGHAT and CDR2 FQNNGV come from the germline V gene. CDR3 in DNA: TGTGCCAGCAGCTTACGGGACAGGGAAAGGAATGAGCAGTTCTTC. This translates into CASSLRDRERNEQFF.

This clonotype was observed at least ten times. The gene calls are TRBV4-1 and TRBJ2-1; D not certain. The V end lost 0 bases, the J end lost 0 bases, and 9 bases lay between the germline ends. Germline-derived CDR1 and CDR2 are MGHRA and YSYEKL. This CDR3 has 16 amino acids. CDR3 nucleotide sequence: TGCGCCAGCAGCCAAGATAGTGGTAACTCCTACAATGAGCAGTTCTTC. Protein product: CASSQDSGNSYNEQFF.

The sample holds a few counts of this clonotype. The J gene is TRBJ1-4, the V gene TRBV6-2 or TRBV6-3; the D gene is possibly TRBD1 (6 bases). This CDR3 has 15 amino acids. The V end lost 5 bases, the J end lost 7 bases, and 17 bases lay between the germline ends. Germline lookup yields CDR1 MNHEY and CDR2 SVGEGT. CDR3 region: CASSTFSGGGEKLFF. The DNA for the CDR3 is TGTGCCAGCAGTACGTTTTCCGGGGGCGGTGAAAAACTGTTTTTT.

This clonotype was detected ten times or more. The CDR3 bases are TGTGCCAGCACCACCTACGGCCAGGGTGTAGCTTTCTTT. Protein product: CASTTYGQGVAFF. V gene TRBV27 combines with J gene TRBJ1-1; D may be TRBD1 (5 bases). Trimming took 7 bases from V and 10 from J, leaving 19 bases between them. The CDR3 contains 13 residues. Germline CDR1 and CDR2: MNHEY and SMNVEV (reference sequence).

The chain carries TRBV15 and TRBJ2-3; possible D gene TRBD1, 5 bases. The length of the CDR3 is 16 residues. V shed 3 bases and J shed 2 bases, with 15 bases lying between them. CDR1 is LNHNV and CDR2 is YYDKDF in the germline V gene (reference sequence). CDR3 region: CATSSAGQDPTDTQYF. In nucleotides, the CDR3 is TGTGCCACCAGCAGCGCTGGACAAGACCCCACAGATACGCAGTATTTT.

The sample holds many counts of this clonotype. The chain couples TRBV29-1 to TRBJ2-7, with a weak D call TRBD2 (6 bases). CDR1 and CDR2 (germline): SQVTM, ANQGSEA. The CDR3 covers 14 residues. Trimming stripped 7 bases from V and 4 bases from J, with 20 bases between. In DNA form, the CDR3 reads TGCAGCGCAATGGACTCCTTTGGGGGGTACGAGCAGTACTTC. Its translation is CSAMDSFGGYEQYF.

This clonotype was counted ten times or more. The chain recombines TRBV9 with TRBJ1-2; maybe TRBD1 (6 bases). The V end lost 0 bases, the J end lost 4 bases, and 10 bases lay between the germline ends. Germline V gene lookup returns CDR1 SGDLS and CDR2 YYNGEE. This CDR3 comprises 14 residues. The CDR3 loop reads CASSVGGGTYGYTF. CDR3 nucleotide sequence: TGTGCCAGCAGCGTAGGAGGGGGGACCTATGGCTACACCTTC.

This clonotype has a count of ten or more. The rearrangement joins TRBV7-9 to TRBJ2-5, with TRBD1 as a possible D gene (6 bases). Germline lookup yields CDR1 SEHNR and CDR2 FQNEAQ (reference sequence). The CDR3 sequence is 17 residues long. V lost 1 base to trimming and J lost 5 bases, with 20 bases between them. CDR3 loop: CASSLVIIQGRPETQYF. The CDR3 bases are TGTGCCAGCAGCTTAGTAATCATACAGGGACGACCGGAGACCCAGTACTTC.

This clonotype was found many times. The chain combines TRBV3-1 with TRBJ1-3; unclear D gene. The CDR3 contains 16 residues. Germline V CDR1 and CDR2: LGHDT, YNNKEL (reference sequence). V lost 4 bases and J 4 bases, leaving 17 bases between the germline ends. In DNA form, the CDR3 reads TGTGCCAGCAGCCGCGGTTGGAGTAAAGACGGAAACACCATATATTTT. Residues: CASSRGWSKDGNTIYF.

This clonotype was seen ten or more times. V and J are TRBV11-1 and TRBJ1-3; D gene ambiguous. The CDR3 length is 14 residues. V shed 5 bases and J shed 4 bases, with 12 bases lying between them. Germline loops: CDR1 SGHAT, CDR2 FQDESV (reference sequence). The CDR3 loop reads CASSRTEEGNTIYF. The CDR3 DNA reads TGTGCCAGCAGCAGGACCGAGGAGGGAAACACCATATATTTT.

This clonotype was detected many times. V and J are TRBV20-1 and TRBJ1-1, with unresolved D. The V gene's germline CDR1 is DFQATT and CDR2 SNEGSKA (reference sequence). Trimming stripped 1 base from V and 3 bases from J, with 9 bases between. CDR3 size: 13 residues. CDR3: CSARGHEHTEAFF. CDR3 DNA: TGCAGTGCTAGAGGGCACGAGCACACTGAAGCTTTCTTT.

In this sample, this clonotype turned up many times. This chain links TRBV20-1 with TRBJ1-5; TRBD1 might be the D (5 bases). With 4 bases removed from V and 1 base from J, the gap between germline ends came to 8 bases. The CDR3 is 13 residues long. Germline V gene lookup returns CDR1 DFQATT and CDR2 SNEGSKA (reference sequence). In DNA form, the CDR3 reads TGCAGTGCTACAGGGCCGAGCAATCAGCCCCAGCATTTT. Amino acids: CSATGPSNQPQHF.

This clonotype has ten or more counts. The chain joins TRBV27 to TRBJ2-1; TRBD2 aligns across 8 bases. The junction had 7 bases not matched to a gene; V was cut back by 3 bases and J by 6 bases. Germline assignment: CDR1 MNHEY and CDR2 SMNVEV (reference sequence). CDR3 length: 15 amino acids. The CDR3 sequence is CASSFSGAAPNEQFF. In DNA, the CDR3 is TGTGCCAGCAGTTTTAGCGGGGCCGCCCCCAATGAGCAGTTCTTC.

This clonotype was seen repeatedly, ten times or more. This chain links TRBV3-1 with TRBJ2-5; no reliable D call. The CDR3 is 15 amino acids. Germline V gene lookup returns CDR1 LGHDT and CDR2 YNNKEL (reference sequence). The germline V and J ends were trimmed by 3 bases and 4 bases, with 15 bases remaining between them. CDR3 loop: CASSHAGRSPETQYF. In nucleotides, the CDR3 is TGTGCCAGCAGCCACGCCGGAAGGAGTCCAGAGACCCAGTACTTC.

CDR3 nucleotide sequence: TGCAGTGCTAGAGGCACTAGCGGGGGGTCGAGCCCCTACAATGAGCAGTTCTTC. It yields the protein CSARGTSGGSSPYNEQFF. The chain recombines TRBV20-1 with TRBJ2-1; 12 nucleotides agree with TRBD2. CDR1 DFQATT and CDR2 SNEGSKA come from the germline V gene (reference sequence). The CDR3 has 18 amino acids. Trimming at V came to 1 base and at J to 2 bases, leaving 9 bases not matched to a gene.

This chain links TRBV10-2 with TRBJ2-3, with D hard to call. Germline loops: CDR1 WSHSY, CDR2 SAAADI. There are 14 residues in the CDR3. Trimming cost V 7 bases and J 1 base, with 12 bases left between them. The CDR3 nucleotides read TGCGCCAGCACTTCGCAGGCGCGCACAGATACGCAGTATTTT. Protein: CASTSQARTDTQYF.

This clonotype was found many times. The CDR3 sequence is CASSLEALRGAQHF. The CDR3 nucleotides are TGTGCCAGCAGCTTAGAGGCCCTGAGGGGGGCCCAGCATTTT. The chain uses TRBV7-2 and TRBJ1-5; D is perhaps TRBD1 (6 bases). The CDR3 runs to 14 residues. Trimming took off 1 base at V and 11 bases at J, with 15 bases between the two ends. The germline V gene encodes CDR1 SGHTA and CDR2 FQGNSA. The full variable domain, completed using reference TRBV7-2 and TRBJ1-5, is GAGVSQSPSNKVTEKGKDVELRCDPISGHTALYWYRQSLGQGLEFLIYFQGNSAPDKSGLPSDRFSAERTGGSVSTLTIQRTQQEDSAVYLCASSLEALRGAQHFGDGTRLSIL.

The V and J genes are TRBV15 and TRBJ1-3; the D is unclear. The ends were cut back, 6 bases at V and 4 bases at J, with 13 bases in the middle. There are 14 residues in the CDR3. CDR1 is LNHNV and CDR2 is YYDKDF in the germline V gene (reference sequence). The CDR3 nucleotides read TGTGCCACCAGTGGTGTAAGAGAGGGAAACACCATATATTTT. Its translation is CATSGVREGNTIYF.

This clonotype showed up many times. This sequence joins TRBV2 and TRBJ1-1; no reliable D call. CDR1 is SNHLY and CDR2 is FYNNEI in the germline V gene. Trimming cost V 4 bases and J 0 bases, with 9 bases left between them. The CDR3 spans 14 residues. Written as DNA, the CDR3 is TGTGCCAGCAGTGGGCCAGTCATGAACACTGAAGCTTTCTTT. Translation gives CASSGPVMNTEAFF.